The present TCR beta chain was sequenced within a study of Ad26.COV2.S vaccination and SARS-CoV-2 variants. Study as a whole: The donor was enrolled in the Ad26.COV2.S arm of the COV1001 trial.

Points from the study as a whole: Ad26.COV2.S recipients had broader spike-specific TCRs (P = 0.0014).

The data were produced by immunoSEQ multiplex PCR, yet TCRdb's version contains in-frame clones alone and is incomplete. The sample has 300,000 to 400,000 clones, 70% to 90% seen once; the top ten hold 3.3%. As for this clone: Antigen unknown.

Documented treatment: roughly 18 received Ad26.COV2.S at low or high dose, single or two shots; five or six received placebo; per-sample allocation not given. Repertoires come from day 63 after the first vaccine or placebo injection. Expression of Wuhan-strain SARS-CoV-2 spike came from the Ad26 vector that formed the vaccine. The V gene's germline CDR1 is ENHRY and CDR2 SYGVKD. The V and J ends lost 6 bases and 1 base respectively, with 4 bases between them. This CDR3 has 13 residues. The TCR sequence derives from a person aged 18 to 59 who received the Ad26.COV2.S COVID-19 vaccine or a placebo. The specimen was peripheral blood, collected in a trial of Ad26.COV2.S vaccine versus placebo. The V gene is TRBV10-3, the J gene TRBJ2-6; D gene uncertain. The DNA of the CDR3 is TGTGCCATCAGCCCTTCTGGGGCCAACGTCCTGACTTTC. Translated, it gives CAISPSGANVLTF.